This T cell receptor (beta chain) appears in the sequencing data of a study of technical replicates of blood from four donors. The CDR3 is 13 amino acids. The V and J ends lost 5 bases and 10 bases respectively, with 15 bases between them. Germline V gene sequence: CDR1 SGHTA, CDR2 FQGNSA. Repertoires were generated with immunoSEQ multiplex PCR, while TCRdb's copy carries only in-frame clones and drops some. The table lists tens of thousands of clones, about 92% of them singletons. Input material: T cells isolated from PBMCs. This clonotype was sampled from a human donor in good health. The V call is TRBV7-2, the J call TRBJ2-1, with a possible D match to TRBD1 (6 bases). This chain's CDR3 is CASSHTPGTEQFF. In nucleotides, the CDR3 is TGTGCCAGCAGCCACACTCCGGGGACAGAGCAGTTCTTC.